The T cell receptor beta chain under discussion was sequenced for a study of T-cell reconstitution after alpha-beta-depleted transplantation in children. Construction of the TCRbeta library involved unique molecular identifiers. TCRdb reprocessed the PCR reads with MiXCR, giving one entry per CDR3 protein. Found here are over 450,000 distinct CDR3 sequences, roughly 10% of them singletons; the top ten hold just over 2%. Study observations and caveats: Some patients' high day-60 TCRbeta diversity was traced to surviving recipient T cells and thymic progenitors. Counts and diversity of T cells one year after transplant came mostly from newly produced T cells. Several hundred expanded graft clones reportedly gave rise to the alpha-beta T cells present about two months after transplant.

On this clonotype: Its antigen is not identified. This clone may be a read error of a much larger clone one base away. Because it lacks the conserved phenylalanine or tryptophan at the end, this CDR3 is likely a read error.

The CDR3 has 11 amino acids. With V trimmed by 4 bases and J by 7 bases, 2 bases remained unmatched. From germline, CDR1 is SGHRS and CDR2 YFSETQ. This receptor was identified in a child aged 2 to 10 with inherited bone marrow failure, due to receive a stem cell transplant. V is TRBV5-1 and J is TRBJ2-7; 7 positions agree with TRBD1. Source: PBMCs, taken before TCRalphabeta/CD19-depleted stem cell transplant. CDR3 DNA: TGCGCCAGCAGCCAGGGACAGGAGCAGTACTCC. Protein product: CASSQGQEQYS.